The 3 T cell receptor beta chains reported below all come from one sample, sequenced in a study of blood T cell repertoires in COVID-19. Repertoires were generated with immunoSEQ multiplex PCR, while TCRdb's copy carries only in-frame clones and drops some. The table lists about 200,000 clones, around 86% of them singletons. The sample was peripheral blood. All receptors come from a woman between 65 and 79 years old with COVID-19, enrolled during active disease.

This chain links TRBV24-1 with TRBJ2-7; TRBD1 matches at 7 bases. This CDR3 region has 14 residues. The V segment lost 4 bases and the J segment 2 bases; nucleotides outside the gene matches: 4. CDR1 and CDR2 (germline): KGHDR, SFDVKD. The chain's CDR3 is CATSDPGQAYEQYF. The CDR3 region has the DNA TGTGCCACCAGTGACCCCGGACAGGCCTACGAGCAGTACTTC.

This clone was recorded a few times. The chain recombines TRBV5-1 with TRBJ2-7, with D unclear. With 0 bases removed from V and 4 bases from J, the gap between germline ends came to 11 bases. The germline CDR1 and CDR2 sequences are SGHRS and YFSETQ. There are 14 residues in the CDR3. Here the CDR3 reads CASSLDGPQYEQYF. The CDR3 bases are TGCGCCAGCAGCTTGGATGGGCCTCAATACGAGCAGTACTTC.

V is TRBV14 and J is TRBJ1-4, with D uncertain. Trimming shortened V by 4 bases and J by 0 bases, and 9 bases separated the two germline ends. The V gene's germline CDR1 is SGHDN and CDR2 FVKESK. The length of the CDR3 is 15 residues. This CDR3 reads CASSRQRATNEKLFF. The CDR3 DNA reads TGTGCCAGCAGCCGACAAAGAGCAACTAATGAAAAACTGTTTTTT.